These 19 T cell receptor beta chains were all obtained from the same sample, sequenced in a study of control samples from healthy donors and cancer patients (dated by TCRdb to 2018 to 2020). The library was prepared using the immunoSEQ multiplex PCR assay. This is the immuneACCESS table as TCRdb keeps it, with only in-frame sequences that have V and J called. A part of the clones is gone; compared with another copy, unresolved V genes explain less than half, and the rest is unexplained. For this sample the table gives about 100,000 clones, of which roughly 87% were detected only once. Clones ranked in the top ten supply over 15% of the sample. Material for sequencing was blood. Source of these receptors: a woman between 50 and 59 years old in good health.

The rearrangement joins TRBV7-9 to TRBJ1-1; D gene uncertain. The CDR3 runs to 13 residues. Germline loops: CDR1 SEHNR, CDR2 FQNEAQ (reference sequence). V was trimmed by 1 base and J by 1 base, leaving 4 bases between them. The CDR3 loop reads CASSLVQNTEAFF. The CDR3 DNA reads as TGTGCCAGCAGCTTAGTCCAGAACACTGAAGCTTTCTTT.

V usage is TRBV7-6 and J usage is TRBJ1-5, with D possibly matching TRBD1 (5 bases). Trimming pared 1 base from V and 3 bases from J, leaving 10 bases between. The CDR3 has 15 amino acids. The germline V gene has CDR1 SGHVS and CDR2 FNYEAQ. The DNA of the CDR3 is TGTGCCAGCAGCTTAGGGGACGGGGCCAATCAGCCCCAGCATTTT. Amino acids: CASSLGDGANQPQHF.

This chain links TRBV4-3 with TRBJ2-6, with 7 bases that match TRBD1. The germline V gene encodes CDR1 LGHNA and CDR2 YSLEER. V lost 4 bases and J lost 0; bases outside the gene matches: 6. This CDR3 has 17 amino acids. CDR3 region: CASSPQGISSGANVLTF. In nucleotides, the CDR3 is TGCGCCAGCAGCCCACAGGGGATTAGCTCTGGGGCCAACGTCCTGACTTTC.

The chain couples TRBV7-2 to TRBJ1-1; D perhaps matches TRBD1 (5 bases). CDR3 length: 14 residues. Germline CDR1 reads SGHTA; CDR2 reads FQGNSA. The germline V and J ends were trimmed by 5 bases and 5 bases, with 15 bases remaining between them. CDR3 loop: CASSAITGETEAFF. The CDR3 DNA is TGTGCCAGCAGCGCTATTACGGGGGAGACTGAAGCTTTCTTT.

In this sample, this clone turned up once. The rearrangement links TRBV5-1 to TRBJ1-5; 11 positions match TRBD1. V was clipped by 0 bases and J by 2 bases; unmatched bases: 4. Germline V gene sequence: CDR1 SGHRS, CDR2 YFSETQ. This CDR3 spans 17 amino acids. The CDR3 spells CASSLGGGQGGNQPQHF. The CDR3 region has the DNA TGCGCCAGCAGCTTGGGCGGGGGACAGGGGGGCAATCAGCCCCAGCATTTT.

The chain combines TRBV18 with TRBJ1-2; the D gene is possibly TRBD1 (6 bases). Germline values: CDR1 KGHSH, CDR2 LQKENI. CDR3 size: 13 residues. Trimming cost V 3 bases and J 8 bases, with 13 bases left between them. The CDR3 sequence is CASSPDSKGGYTF. CDR3 DNA sequence: TGTGCCAGCTCACCGGACAGTAAGGGAGGCTACACCTTC.

The rearrangement uses TRBV11-3 and TRBJ2-1; no clear D. Germline CDR1 and CDR2: SGHNT and YENEEA. CDR3 length: 14 residues. Trimming took 1 base from V and 6 from J, leaving 10 bases between them. CDR3 region: CASSLAGVLNEQFF. The CDR3 region has the DNA TGTGCCAGCAGCTTAGCCGGTGTACTCAATGAGCAGTTCTTC. The whole variable domain, remainder taken from reference TRBV11-3 and TRBJ2-1, is EAGVVQSPRYKIIEKKQPVAFWCNPISGHNTLYWYLQNLGQGPELLIRYENEEAVDDSQLPKDRFSAERLKGVDSTLKIQPAELGDSAVYLCASSLAGVLNEQFFGPGTRLTVL.

This rearrangement joins TRBV6-6 to TRBJ2-5, with 9 bases lining up with TRBD2. The CDR3 totals 15 residues. In germline, CDR1 is MNHNY, CDR2 SVGAGI (reference sequence). The V segment lost 6 bases and the J segment 2 bases; nucleotides outside the gene matches: 7. The CDR3, as DNA: TGTGCCAGCAGAAAGGGACTAGCAAATCAAGAGACCCAGTACTTC. Translated, it gives CASRKGLANQETQYF.

This clone was detected once. J is TRBJ2-1 and V is TRBV18, with 8 positions matching TRBD2. This CDR3 has 14 amino acids. The ends lost 2 bases at V and 8 bases at J; junction bases unmatched: 5. Germline V CDR1 and CDR2: KGHSH, LQKENI. The CDR3 is CASSPRASGYEQFF. Here the CDR3 DNA reads TGTGCCAGCTCACCAAGGGCTAGCGGGTATGAGCAGTTCTTC.

The V and J genes are TRBV12-5 and TRBJ2-2; D ambiguous. The CDR3 length is 16 residues. The germline gives CDR1 LGHNT, CDR2 FRNRAP. Deletions cut 4 bases from V and 0 bases from J, with 12 bases between. The CDR3 is CASGSPYSANTGELFF. The CDR3, as DNA: TGTGCTAGTGGTTCTCCCTACAGTGCGAACACCGGGGAGCTGTTTTTT.

V usage is TRBV29-1 and J usage is TRBJ1-2; 7 bases match TRBD1. The CDR3 runs 14 residues. Trimming took 7 bases from V and 5 from J; bases not matched to a gene: 13. CDR1 is SQVTM, CDR2 ANQGSEA, per germline. CDR3 amino acids: CSGSPEAGGYGYTF. The DNA of the CDR3 is TGCAGCGGTAGCCCAGAGGCAGGGGGGTATGGCTACACCTTC.

J is TRBJ2-3 and V is TRBV9; D uncertain. CDR3 size: 14 residues. Trimming shortened V by 4 bases and J by 6 bases, and 15 bases separated the two germline ends. CDR1 and CDR2 (germline): SGDLS, YYNGEE. CDR3 sequence reads: CASSSQDLADTQYF. The CDR3 DNA reads TGTGCCAGCAGCTCCCAGGATTTAGCTGATACGCAGTATTTT.

The V gene is TRBV25-1, the J gene TRBJ2-2, with 9 positions matching TRBD2. J was trimmed by 0 bases and V by 5 bases; bases with no gene match: 7. The CDR3 is made up of 17 amino acids. The germline gives CDR1 MGHDK, CDR2 SYGVNS. DNA for the CDR3: TGTGCCAGCAGTCCGGGACTAGCCGACTCGAACACCGGGGAGCTGTTTTTT. This sequence encodes CASSPGLADSNTGELFF.

In its sample, this clone was seen a few times. V gene TRBV6-2 or TRBV6-3 combines with J gene TRBJ1-5; D is undetermined. Germline V gene sequence: CDR1 MNHEY, CDR2 SVGEGT. There are 16 residues in the CDR3. V was cut by 2 bases and J by 5 bases, with 16 bases left in between. In nucleotides, the CDR3 is TGTGCCAGCAGTTACGTTCATTGGAAGGGTGATCAGCCCCAGCATTTT. It specifies CASSYVHWKGDQPQHF.

V is TRBV5-4 and J is TRBJ2-7; TRBD2 matches 9 bases. Germline assignment: CDR1 SGHNT and CDR2 YYREEE (reference sequence). The CDR3 is made up of 16 amino acids. Trimming cost V 0 bases and J 2 bases; bases outside gene matches: 6. For the CDR3, the DNA is TGTGCCAGCAGCTTGGGCAAGGGCGGGGGGGCCTACGAGCAGTACTTC. Translation: CASSLGKGGGAYEQYF.

V is TRBV9 and J is TRBJ1-1, with D unclear. Deletions cut 0 bases from V and 3 bases from J, with 9 bases between. The CDR3 spans 14 residues. Germline CDR1 is SGDLS and CDR2 is YYNGEE. CDR3 sequence (DNA): TGTGCCAGCAGCGTAGAGTCGACCTACACTGAAGCTTTCTTT. It is translated as CASSVESTYTEAFF.

V is TRBV30 and J is TRBJ1-2, with TRBD1 matching 7 bases. J gave up 7 bases and V 7 bases, and 15 bases lay outside the gene matches. Germline V gene lookup returns CDR1 GTSNPN and CDR2 SVGIG (reference sequence). This CDR3 is built from 14 residues. CDR3 sequence reads: CAYLLGGAWGGYTF. CDR3 bases: TGTGCCTACCTCCTAGGGGGCGCATGGGGTGGCTACACCTTC.

This rearrangement joins TRBV18 to TRBJ2-2, with D hard to call. V lost 3 bases, J lost 8 bases, and 7 bases lay in between. Germline-derived CDR1 and CDR2 are KGHSH and LQKENI. CDR3 length: 12 amino acids. The CDR3 spells CASSPIGGELFF. Here the CDR3 DNA reads TGTGCCAGCTCACCGATTGGGGGGGAGCTGTTTTTT.

The chain couples TRBV4-3 to TRBJ2-5, with TRBD1 as a possible D gene (6 bases). The CDR3 spans 13 residues. The V gene lost 4 bases and the J gene lost 2 bases, with 8 bases spanning the gap. Germline CDR1 reads LGHNA; CDR2 reads YSLEER. This CDR3 is CASSRDRQETQYF. DNA of the CDR3: TGCGCCAGCAGCCGAGACAGGCAAGAGACCCAGTACTTC.